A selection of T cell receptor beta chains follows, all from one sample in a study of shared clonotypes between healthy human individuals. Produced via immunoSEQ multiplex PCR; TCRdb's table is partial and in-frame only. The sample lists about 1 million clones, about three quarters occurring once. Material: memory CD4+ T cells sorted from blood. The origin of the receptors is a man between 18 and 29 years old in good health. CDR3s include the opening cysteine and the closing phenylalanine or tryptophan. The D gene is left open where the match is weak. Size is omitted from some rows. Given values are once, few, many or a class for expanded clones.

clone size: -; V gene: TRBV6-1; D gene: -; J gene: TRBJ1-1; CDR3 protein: CASRGQSITEAFF; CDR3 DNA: TGTGCCAGCAGGGGCCAGAGTATCACTGAAGCTTTCTTT
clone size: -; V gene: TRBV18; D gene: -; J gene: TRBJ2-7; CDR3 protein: CASSLDGYEQYF; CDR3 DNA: TGTGCCAGCTCATTGGACGGCTACGAGCAGTACTTC
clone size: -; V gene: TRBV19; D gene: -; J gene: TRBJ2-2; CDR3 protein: CANSGATNTGELFF; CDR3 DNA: TGTGCCAATAGCGGAGCGACGAACACCGGGGAGCTGTTTTTT
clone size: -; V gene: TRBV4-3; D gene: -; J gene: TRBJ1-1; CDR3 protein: CASSQLSGGETEAFF; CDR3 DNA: TGCGCCAGCAGCCAGCTTTCGGGGGGCGAAACTGAAGCTTTCTTT
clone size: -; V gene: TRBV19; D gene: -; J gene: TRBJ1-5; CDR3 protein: CASKGRGAFPAQHF; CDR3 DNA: TGTGCCAGTAAAGGCAGGGGAGCCTTTCCGGCCCAGCATTTT
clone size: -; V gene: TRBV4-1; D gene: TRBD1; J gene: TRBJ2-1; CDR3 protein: CASSYDRGATRVNEQFF; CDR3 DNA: TGCGCCAGCAGCTATGACAGGGGGGCGACGCGGGTCAATGAGCAGTTCTTC
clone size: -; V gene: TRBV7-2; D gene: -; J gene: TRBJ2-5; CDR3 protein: CASSLVGSGGTQYF; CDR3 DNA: TGTGCCAGCAGCTTAGTTGGTAGCGGCGGGACCCAGTACTTC
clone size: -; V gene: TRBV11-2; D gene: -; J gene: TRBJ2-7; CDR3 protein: CASSFKSYEQYF; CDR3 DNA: TGTGCCAGCAGCTTTAAGAGCTACGAGCAGTACTTC
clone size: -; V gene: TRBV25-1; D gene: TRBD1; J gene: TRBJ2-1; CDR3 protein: CASSEFQGAGNEQFF; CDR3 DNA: TGTGCCAGCAGTGAATTTCAGGGGGCCGGCAATGAGCAGTTCTTC
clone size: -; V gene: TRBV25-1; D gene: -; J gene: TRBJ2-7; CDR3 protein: CASSDAAPYEQYF; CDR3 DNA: TGTGCCAGCAGTGATGCTGCGCCCTACGAGCAGTACTTC
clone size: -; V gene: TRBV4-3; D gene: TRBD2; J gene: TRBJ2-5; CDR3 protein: CASSRETGTSGIEEETQYF; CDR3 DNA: TGCGCCAGCAGCCGAGAGACGGGGACTAGCGGGATAGAAGAAGAGACCCAGTACTTC
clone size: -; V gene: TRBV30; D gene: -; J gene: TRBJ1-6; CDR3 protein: CAWGTPMNSPLHF; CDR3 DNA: TGTGCCTGGGGGACGCCGATGAATTCACCCCTCCACTTT
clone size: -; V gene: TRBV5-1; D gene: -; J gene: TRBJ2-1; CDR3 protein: CASRGVAGSLYNEQFF; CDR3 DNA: TGCGCCAGCAGGGGTGTGGCGGGATCCCTCTACAATGAGCAGTTCTTC
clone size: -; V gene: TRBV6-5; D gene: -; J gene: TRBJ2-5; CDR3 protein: CASSVRLWGQETQYF; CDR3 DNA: TGTGCCAGCAGTGTGAGACTTTGGGGCCAAGAGACCCAGTACTTC
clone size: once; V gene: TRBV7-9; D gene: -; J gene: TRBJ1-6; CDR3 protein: CASSLALGDYNSPLHF; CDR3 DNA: TGTGCCAGCAGCTTAGCGTTGGGGGATTATAATTCACCCCTCCACTTT
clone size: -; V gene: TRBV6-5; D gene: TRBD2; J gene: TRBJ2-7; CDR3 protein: CASTPASGYEQYF; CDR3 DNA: TGTGCCAGCACCCCGGCTAGCGGCTACGAGCAGTACTTC
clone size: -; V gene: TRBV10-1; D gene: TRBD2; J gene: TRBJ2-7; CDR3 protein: CASSESAGVYEQYF; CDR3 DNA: TGCGCCAGCAGTGAGTCGGCGGGGGTCTACGAGCAGTACTTC
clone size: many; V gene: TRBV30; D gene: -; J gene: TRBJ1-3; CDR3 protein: CAWSVPLTISGNTIYF; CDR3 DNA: TGTGCCTGGAGTGTACCTTTAACGATCTCTGGAAACACCATATATTTT
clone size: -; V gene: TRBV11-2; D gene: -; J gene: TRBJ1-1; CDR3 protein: CASSLDRAGTEAFF; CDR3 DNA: TGTGCCAGCAGCTTAGATAGGGCTGGCACTGAAGCTTTCTTT
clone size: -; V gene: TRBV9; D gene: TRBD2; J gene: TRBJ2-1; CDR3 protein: CASSRGSRTLAGNNNEQFF; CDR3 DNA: TGTGCCAGCAGCCGCGGGTCTCGAACACTAGCGGGAAATAACAATGAGCAGTTCTTC
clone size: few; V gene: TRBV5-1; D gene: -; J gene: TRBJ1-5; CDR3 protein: CASSLIPGSNQPQHF; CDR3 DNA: TGCGCCAGCAGCTTAATTCCAGGATCTAATCAGCCCCAGCATTTT
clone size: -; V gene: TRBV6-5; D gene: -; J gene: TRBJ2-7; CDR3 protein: CASRQPKGEQYF; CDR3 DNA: TGTGCCAGCAGACAGCCGAAGGGGGAGCAGTACTTC
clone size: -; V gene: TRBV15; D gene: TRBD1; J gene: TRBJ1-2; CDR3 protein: CATSRDRNYGYTF; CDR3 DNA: TGTGCCACCAGCAGGGACAGGAACTATGGCTACACCTTC
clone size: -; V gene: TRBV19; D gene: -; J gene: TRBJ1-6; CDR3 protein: CASSSSSYNSPLHF; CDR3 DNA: TGTGCCAGTAGCAGTAGCTCCTATAATTCACCCCTCCACTTT
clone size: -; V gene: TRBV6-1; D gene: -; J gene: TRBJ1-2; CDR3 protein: CASSVMNNYGYTF; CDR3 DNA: TGTGCCAGCAGTGTGATGAATAACTATGGCTACACCTTC
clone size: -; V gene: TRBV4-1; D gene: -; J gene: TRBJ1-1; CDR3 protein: CASSQGLGWGTEAFF; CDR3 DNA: TGCGCCAGCAGCCAAGGTCTGGGGTGGGGCACTGAAGCTTTCTTT
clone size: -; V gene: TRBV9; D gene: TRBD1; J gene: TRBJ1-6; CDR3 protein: CASSVAGTGVSPLHF; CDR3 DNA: TGTGCCAGCAGCGTCGCCGGGACAGGGGTTTCACCCCTCCACTTT
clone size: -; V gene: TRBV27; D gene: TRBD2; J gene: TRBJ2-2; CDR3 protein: CASSILTGTRSITGELFF; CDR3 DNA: TGTGCCAGCAGCATACTAACCGGGACTAGGTCGATCACCGGGGAGCTGTTTTTT
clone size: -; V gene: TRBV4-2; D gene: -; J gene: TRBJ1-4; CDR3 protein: CASSQDYRSTNEKLFF; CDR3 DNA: TGTGCCAGCAGCCAAGACTACAGGTCAACTAATGAAAAACTGTTTTTT